The 8 T cell receptor beta chains in this list originate from one sample, sequenced in a study of blood T cell repertoires in COVID-19. TCRdb's copy holds only in-frame clones and misses some; the assay was immunoSEQ multiplex PCR. The table lists just over 95,000 clones, approximately 80% of them singletons. The sample consisted of peripheral blood. The receptor source for this set is a man in his sixties with acute or convalescent COVID-19.

V is TRBV28 and J is TRBJ1-2, with a weak D call TRBD1 (6 bases). V shed 4 bases and J shed 2 bases, with 14 bases lying between them. Germline-derived CDR1 and CDR2 are MDHEN and SYDVKM. The CDR3 sequence is 15 residues long. The CDR3 is CASSSEGQINYGYTF. The CDR3 bases are TGTGCCAGCAGTTCCGAAGGACAGATCAACTATGGCTACACCTTC.

This chain joins TRBV7-2 and TRBJ2-1, with TRBD2 identical over 8 bases. CDR1 is SGHTA, CDR2 FQGNSA, per germline. This CDR3 has 12 amino acids. Losses at the gene ends were 3 bases for V and 10 bases for J; bases not matched to a gene: 2. In nucleotides, the CDR3 is TGTGCCAGCAGCTTGCGGACTAGCGAGCAGTTCTTC. Translated: CASSLRTSEQFF.

The chain links TRBV3-1 (or the pseudogene TRBV3-2) to TRBJ2-1; D is unresolved. Trimming removed 4 bases at V and 10 bases at J, with 17 bases between. The CDR3 is 14 amino acids. Looked up from germline, CDR1 is LGHDT and CDR2 is YNNKEL (reference sequence). The DNA for the CDR3 is TGTGCCAGCAGCCCGCGAGGAGTATCCAGAGAGCAGTTCTTC. It specifies CASSPRGVSREQFF.

V is TRBV6-5 and J is TRBJ2-2; possibly TRBD2 for D (5 bases). The germline V gene has CDR1 MNHEY and CDR2 SVGAGI. The CDR3 is made up of 14 amino acids. Deletions cut 8 bases from V and 1 base from J, with 11 bases between. The CDR3 protein is CASLSGLNTGELFF. The DNA for the CDR3 is TGTGCCAGCCTGAGCGGCCTGAACACCGGGGAGCTGTTTTTT.

The chain joins TRBV5-1 to TRBJ1-1; D may be TRBD1 (6 bases). The CDR3 has 17 residues. Germline lookup yields CDR1 SGHRS and CDR2 YFSETQ. Trimming cost V 4 bases and J 1 base, with 20 bases left between them. DNA for the CDR3: TGCGCCAGCAGCCCATACCCCAGGGGAGTGGGGAACACTGAAGCTTTCTTT. Translated, it gives CASSPYPRGVGNTEAFF. The full variable domain, with the rest looked up from reference TRBV5-1 and TRBJ1-1, is KAGVTQTPRYLIKTRGQQVTLSCSPISGHRSVSWYQQTPGQGLQFLFEYFSETQRNKGNFPGRFSGRQFSNSRSEMNVSTLELGDSALYLCASSPYPRGVGNTEAFFGQGTRLTVV.

The rearrangement joins TRBV19 to TRBJ2-1, with D tentatively TRBD2 (6 bases). V was pared by 10 bases and J by 7 bases, with 23 bases between. The CDR3 spans 15 residues. CDR1 is LNHDA, CDR2 SQIVND, per germline (reference sequence). This chain's CDR3 is CATAMNSGSGNEQFF. CDR3 in DNA: TGTGCCACAGCAATGAATAGCGGTTCGGGGAATGAGCAGTTCTTC.

The chain carries TRBV7-9 and TRBJ1-4, with D tentatively TRBD1 (5 bases). The ends were cut back, 4 bases at V and 5 bases at J, with 14 bases in the middle. Germline CDR1 and CDR2: SEHNR and FQNEAQ (reference sequence). The length of the CDR3 is 15 residues. The CDR3 protein is CASSSPRRANEKLFF. Written as DNA, the CDR3 is TGTGCCAGCAGCTCCCCGCGCAGGGCGAATGAAAAACTGTTTTTT.

The CDR3 nucleotides are TGTGCCAGCGGTACCAGGGAAGAGACCCAGTACTTC. Translating gives CASGTREETQYF. This rearrangement joins TRBV7-2 to TRBJ2-5, with D maybe TRBD1 (5 bases). Germline V gene lookup returns CDR1 SGHTA and CDR2 FQGNSA. The CDR3 has 12 amino acids. V gave up 8 bases and J gave up 3 bases, with 10 bases separating them.